The following is a T cell receptor beta chain sequence with its context. Its antigen is as yet unknown. The data were taken from a study of T cell responses to AZD1222 COVID-19 vaccine. Germline trimming cut 3 bases from V and 4 bases from J; bases unmatched to any gene: 4. CDR1 and CDR2 (germline): LNHDA, SQIVND (reference sequence). The CDR3 length is 14 residues. Overall study results and limits: Nearly half of spike-specific TCRs reportedly go after variant regions that carry no mutations.

Profiled with immunoSEQ multiplex PCR; TCRdb holds only in-frame clones, not every one. The sample holds approximately 130,000 clones; more than 90% are singletons and the top ten take around 1.1%. The chain links TRBV19 to TRBJ2-7, with 9 bases that match TRBD1. The clonotype was recovered from an adult who received the AZD1222 COVID-19 vaccine. The input for sequencing was peripheral blood, taken 28 days after the second AZD1222 dose. The CDR3 DNA reads as TGTGCCAGTAGTATCGGGGGACAGGGATACGAGCAGTACTTC. It specifies CASSIGGQGYEQYF.